Listed here are 22 T cell receptor beta chains from one sample, sequenced in a study of cytomegalovirus exposure and HLA in healthy donors. PCR employed 60 Vbeta and 13 Jbeta primers. The method was immunoSEQ multiplex PCR; TCRdb's version includes in-frame clones alone and lacks a portion of them. Of about 160,000 clones listed, around 83% are singletons. Sequencing input: PBMCs. The source of these receptors is a man aged 18 to 30 in good health and CMV-seropositive.

The chain uses TRBV7-8 and TRBJ2-3; no definite D call. V was pared by 2 bases and J by 1 base, with 10 bases between. Germline CDR1 and CDR2: SGHVS and FQNEAQ. CDR3 length equals 15 residues. CDR3 amino acids: CASSLNNAGTDTQYF. DNA of the CDR3: TGTGCCAGCAGCTTAAATAACGCAGGCACAGATACGCAGTATTTT.

The V gene is TRBV7-2, the J gene TRBJ2-2; TRBD2 matches 10 bases. V lost 8 bases and J lost 0; bases outside the gene matches: 12. In germline, CDR1 is SGHTA, CDR2 FQGNSA. The CDR3 is made up of 18 amino acids. The CDR3 sequence: CASLSGGARGANTGELFF. The CDR3 nucleotides are TGTGCCAGCCTGAGCGGGGGGGCCAGGGGGGCGAACACCGGGGAGCTGTTTTTT.

V usage is TRBV9 and J usage is TRBJ2-5; 10 bases agree with TRBD2. Germline CDR1 reads SGDLS; CDR2 reads YYNGEE. V was pared by 4 bases and J by 3 bases, with 3 bases of the junction left unmatched. The length of the CDR3 is 14 residues. The CDR3 DNA follows: TGTGCCAGCAGCCCAACTAGCGGGGAAGAGACCCAGTACTTC. Translating gives CASSPTSGEETQYF.

The rearrangement links TRBV6-6 to TRBJ2-3; D gene ambiguous. Trimming left V 4 bases short and J 6 bases short, with 14 bases between. The CDR3 loop spans 14 amino acids. CDR1 is MNHNY and CDR2 is SVGAGI in the germline V gene (reference sequence). CDR3 sequence: CASSSSLGEDTQYF. As DNA, the CDR3 is TGTGCCAGCAGTTCCTCCCTAGGAGAGGATACGCAGTATTTT.

The V gene is TRBV6-6, the J gene TRBJ1-4; 7 bases agree with TRBD1. J was trimmed by 6 bases and V by 5 bases; bases with no gene match: 9. Per germline, CDR1 MNHNY and CDR2 SVGAGI (reference sequence). This CDR3 contains 15 residues. CDR3 bases: TGTGCCAGCAGTCTCCGACAGGGAGATTATGAAAAACTGTTTTTT. The encoded protein is CASSLRQGDYEKLFF.

This chain links TRBV7-9 with TRBJ1-1, with a possible D match to TRBD1 (5 bases). The CDR3 is 13 amino acids. The germline V gene has CDR1 SEHNR and CDR2 FQNEAQ (reference sequence). Deletions cut 1 base from V and 11 bases from J, with 14 bases between. The CDR3 nucleotides read TGTGCCAGCAGCTTAGAAGGGCGGGGCCAGGCTTTCTTT. Its translation is CASSLEGRGQAFF.

A single count supports this clone. The chain joins TRBV7-5 to TRBJ2-7; no check of the table's D call, TRBD1, against the DNA was made. TRBV7-5 is labeled a pseudogene. CDR3 length: 14 amino acids. CDR3 protein: CARSFRNSSYEQYF. CDR3 DNA sequence: TGTGCCAGAAGCTTCCGGAACAGCTCCTACGAGCAGTACTTC.

The chain carries TRBV19 and TRBJ1-1, with TRBD1 matching over 8 bases. The CDR3 is made up of 14 amino acids. Per germline, CDR1 LNHDA and CDR2 SQIVND (reference sequence). Trimming at V came to 3 bases and at J to 7 bases, leaving 7 bases not matched to a gene. CDR3 sequence: CASSIQGAPVEAFF. The CDR3 DNA reads TGTGCCAGTAGTATTCAGGGGGCGCCGGTTGAAGCTTTCTTT.

The chain links TRBV4-3 to TRBJ2-5; maybe TRBD2 (7 bases). The last part of the DNA fits TRBJ2-7 better; the J call may be wrong. Germline CDR1 and CDR2: LGHNA and YSLEER. CDR3 length: 15 amino acids. Written as DNA, the CDR3 is TGCGCCAGCAGCCAATCTGGGGGGGCCCACTACGAGCAGTACTTC. Amino acid sequence: CASSQSGGAHYEQYF.

V and J are TRBV5-8 and TRBJ2-2; 8 bases are shared with TRBD1. CDR1 SGHTS and CDR2 YDEGEE come from the germline V gene. This CDR3 has 15 amino acids. V gave up 4 bases and J gave up 5 bases; unmatched junction bases: 7. The CDR3 DNA reads TGTGCCAGCAGCGTTACAGGGGGTCCTACCGGGGAGCTGTTTTTT. It codes for CASSVTGGPTGELFF.

The CDR3 here is CASSVGNTDTQYF. CDR3 DNA sequence: TGTGCCAGCAGCGTGGGCAACACAGATACGCAGTATTTT. The gene calls are TRBV9 and TRBJ2-3; D gene ambiguous. V was clipped by 2 bases and J by 2 bases, with 6 bases between them. Germline V gene sequence: CDR1 SGDLS, CDR2 YYNGEE. This CDR3 region has 13 residues.

V is TRBV14 and J is TRBJ2-3; D unclear. Looked up from germline, CDR1 is SGHDN and CDR2 is FVKESK. Trimming cost V 3 bases and J 1 base, with 11 bases left between them. There are 15 residues in the CDR3. The CDR3, as DNA: TGTGCCAGCAGCCAGGCAATACGGGGCACAGATACGCAGTATTTT. Translation gives CASSQAIRGTDTQYF.

This clone was counted a single time. The chain employs TRBV5-1 and TRBJ2-5; 9 bases agree with TRBD2. The closer fit of TRBJ2-7 to the DNA end suggests the J call may be wrong. Germline values: CDR1 SGHRS, CDR2 YFSETQ. This CDR3 region has 15 residues. The CDR3 spells CASSVAGAPSYEQYF. CDR3 bases: TGCGCCAGCAGCGTAGCGGGGGCCCCCTCCTACGAGCAGTACTTC.

The CDR3 loop is CASSVGTGGSGEQFF. The CDR3 nucleotides read TGCGCCAGCAGCGTCGGGACAGGGGGCTCTGGTGAGCAGTTCTTC. The chain is built from TRBV5-1 and TRBJ2-1; 12 bases are shared with TRBD1. CDR1 and CDR2 (germline): SGHRS, YFSETQ. The CDR3 sequence is 15 residues long. V shed 4 bases and J 9 bases; nucleotides not matched to a gene: 8.

The CDR3 reads CASSPEGDMNSPLHF. The CDR3 bases are TGTGCCAGCAGCCCAGAGGGGGACATGAATTCACCCCTCCACTTT. This chain links TRBV7-2 with TRBJ1-6, with a possible D match to TRBD1 (6 bases). Looked up from germline, CDR1 is SGHTA and CDR2 is FQGNSA. V was trimmed by 5 bases and J by 7 bases, leaving 15 bases between them. The CDR3 totals 15 residues. The full variable domain, in which reference TRBV7-2 and TRBJ1-6 provide the parts outside the CDR3, is GAGVSQSPSNKVTEKGKDVELRCDPISGHTALYWYRQSLGQGLEFLIYFQGNSAPDKSGLPSDRFSAERTGGSVSTLTIQRTQQEDSAVYLCASSPEGDMNSPLHFGNGTRLTVT.

This clone was counted once. DNA of the CDR3: TGTGCCACCAGGGCAGAGGGGGACTACGAGCAGTACTTC. Amino acid sequence: CATRAEGDYEQYF. The genes are TRBV15 and TRBJ2-7, with a possible D match to TRBD1 (6 bases). This CDR3 is built from 13 residues. The ends were cut back, 6 bases at V and 3 bases at J, with 12 bases in the middle. Germline V gene data show CDR1 as LNHNV and CDR2 as YYDKDF (reference sequence).

V and J are TRBV5-1 and TRBJ2-3; 15 bases are shared with TRBD2. Germline CDR1 reads SGHRS; CDR2 reads YFSETQ. This CDR3 has 18 amino acids. V was clipped by 2 bases and J by 2 bases; unmatched bases: 6. CDR3 sequence reads: CASSFTGTSGGTTDTQYF. CDR3 bases: TGCGCCAGCAGCTTCACCGGGACTAGCGGGGGGACCACAGATACGCAGTATTTT.

The chain uses TRBV9 and TRBJ1-2; D may be TRBD1 (6 bases). The CDR3 spans 15 residues. CDR1 and CDR2 (germline): SGDLS, YYNGEE. The V end was cut by 1 base, the J end by 2 bases, with 12 bases between. CDR3 amino acids: CASSVSRGENYGYTF. In DNA form, the CDR3 reads TGTGCCAGCAGCGTATCCAGGGGCGAGAACTATGGCTACACCTTC.

Here the CDR3 reads CAISEIKRSAYNEQFF. Here the CDR3 DNA reads TGTGCCATCAGTGAAATTAAGAGAAGCGCCTACAATGAGCAGTTCTTC. V usage is TRBV10-3 and J usage is TRBJ2-1; D gene ambiguous. V was pared by 3 bases and J by 2 bases, with 14 bases between. CDR1 is ENHRY, CDR2 SYGVKD, per germline. The CDR3 runs to 16 residues.

This clone was counted a few times. This chain connects TRBV7-9 to TRBJ1-1, with D possibly being TRBD1 (5 bases). V lost 1 base, J lost 2 bases, and 14 bases lay in between. CDR3 length equals 16 residues. In germline, CDR1 is SEHNR, CDR2 FQNEAQ (reference sequence). For the CDR3, the DNA is TGTGCCAGCAGCTTAGGGCAGAAGACAGCTAACACTGAAGCTTTCTTT. Its translation is CASSLGQKTANTEAFF.

The rearrangement joins TRBV6-1 to TRBJ1-5, with 8 positions matching TRBD1. There are 14 residues in the CDR3. Germline V gene sequence: CDR1 MNHNS, CDR2 SASEGT. V dropped 3 bases and J dropped 5; count of bases not matched to a gene: 3. This CDR3 is CASSEGTGHQPQHF. The CDR3 DNA reads as TGTGCCAGCAGTGAGGGGACAGGCCATCAGCCCCAGCATTTT.

CDR3 protein: CASSLGGALSNQPQHF. CDR3 sequence (DNA): TGTGCCAGCAGTTTAGGGGGGGCTCTAAGCAATCAGCCCCAGCATTTT. The gene calls are TRBV27 and TRBJ1-5, with D possibly TRBD1 on 6 matching bases. Germline V gene sequence: CDR1 MNHEY, CDR2 SMNVEV (reference sequence). V was pared by 2 bases and J by 1 base, with 12 bases between. The CDR3 loop spans 16 amino acids.